The entry below describes one TCR beta chain. Sequenced by immunoSEQ multiplex PCR; TCRdb stores in-frame clones only, minus some. This repertoire shows over 2 million clones, about 90% found once; its top ten account for around 0.35%. Germline CDR1 and CDR2: KGHSH and LQKENI. The length of the CDR3 is 17 residues. V lost 2 bases and J 0 bases, leaving 14 bases between the germline ends. This specimen belongs to a study of shared clonotypes between healthy human individuals. Study in general: In total, the donors were two women and a few men aged 18 to 49.

This TCR was sampled from a young man in good health. Some clones in this sample may be carry-over from other donors' samples. The sequenced sample consisted of naive CD4+ T cells from PBMCs. Indicated subset: CD45RA+ positively selected. J is TRBJ1-3 and V is TRBV18; D is unclear. The CDR3 is CASSPEVPGSSGNTIYF. The CDR3 DNA follows: TGTGCCAGCTCACCAGAGGTCCCGGGGAGCTCTGGAAACACCATATATTTT.